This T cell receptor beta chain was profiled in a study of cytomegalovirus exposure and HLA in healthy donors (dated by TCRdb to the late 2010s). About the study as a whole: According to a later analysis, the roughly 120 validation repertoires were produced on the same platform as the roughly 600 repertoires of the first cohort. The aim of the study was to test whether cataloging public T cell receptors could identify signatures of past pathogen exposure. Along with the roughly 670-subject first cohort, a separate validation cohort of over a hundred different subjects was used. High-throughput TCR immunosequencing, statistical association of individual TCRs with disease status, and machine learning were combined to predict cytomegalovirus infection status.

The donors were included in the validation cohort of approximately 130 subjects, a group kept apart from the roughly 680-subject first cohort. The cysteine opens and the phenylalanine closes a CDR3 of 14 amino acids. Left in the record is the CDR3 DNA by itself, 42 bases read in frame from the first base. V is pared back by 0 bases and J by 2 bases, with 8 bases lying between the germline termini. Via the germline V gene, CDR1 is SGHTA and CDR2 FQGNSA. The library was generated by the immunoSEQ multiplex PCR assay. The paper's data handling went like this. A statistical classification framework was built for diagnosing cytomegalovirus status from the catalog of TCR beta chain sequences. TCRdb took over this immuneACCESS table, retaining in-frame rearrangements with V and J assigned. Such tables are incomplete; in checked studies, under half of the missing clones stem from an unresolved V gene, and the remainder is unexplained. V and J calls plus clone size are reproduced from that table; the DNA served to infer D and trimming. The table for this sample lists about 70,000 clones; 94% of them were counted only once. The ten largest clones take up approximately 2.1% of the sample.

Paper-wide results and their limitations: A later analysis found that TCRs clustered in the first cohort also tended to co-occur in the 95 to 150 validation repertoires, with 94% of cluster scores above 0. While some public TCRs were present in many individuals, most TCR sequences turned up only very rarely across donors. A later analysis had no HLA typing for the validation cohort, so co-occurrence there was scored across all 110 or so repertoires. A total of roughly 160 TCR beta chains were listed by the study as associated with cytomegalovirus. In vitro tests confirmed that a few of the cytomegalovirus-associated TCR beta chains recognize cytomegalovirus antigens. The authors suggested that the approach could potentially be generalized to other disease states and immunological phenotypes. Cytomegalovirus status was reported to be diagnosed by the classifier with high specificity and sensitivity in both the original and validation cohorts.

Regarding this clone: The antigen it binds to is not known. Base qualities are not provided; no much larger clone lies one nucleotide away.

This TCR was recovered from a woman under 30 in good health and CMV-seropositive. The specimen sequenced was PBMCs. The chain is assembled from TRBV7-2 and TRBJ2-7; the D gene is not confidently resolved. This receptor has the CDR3 CASSLAQIPYEQYF. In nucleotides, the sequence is TGTGCCAGCAGCTTAGCCCAGATCCCCTACGAGCAGTACTTC.